Below, 12 T cell receptor beta chains from the same sample are listed, as sequenced in a study of OX40 agonist ivuxolimab in advanced cancers. The library came from the immunoSEQ multiplex PCR assay. Held by TCRdb, this immuneACCESS table contains in-frame sequences only and omits some clones. Under half of the omission traces to an unresolved V gene where checked; the cause of the rest is unknown. The sample contains about 19,000 clones, roughly 85% of them found a single time. The ten largest clones represent roughly 13% of the sample. The sequencing here drew on CD4+ or CD8+ T cells sorted from blood, taken in a trial of the OX40 agonist ivuxolimab. The origin of the receptors is an adult with an advanced solid tumor such as melanoma, head and neck, liver or kidney cancer.

The gene calls are TRBV5-1 and TRBJ1-1, with 8 bases matching TRBD1. CDR1 and CDR2 (germline): SGHRS, YFSETQ. The trim removed 0 bases at V and 4 bases at J, leaving 2 bases unmatched. CDR3 length: 14 amino acids. This chain's CDR3 is CASSLGQGLTEAFF. In DNA, the CDR3 is TGCGCCAGCAGCTTGGGACAGGGGCTCACTGAAGCTTTCTTT.

The CDR3 nucleotides are TGTGCCAGCACTCCCCGAACAGGGCGACCTGAAGCTTTCTTT. It translates to CASTPRTGRPEAFF. The gene calls are TRBV6-6 and TRBJ1-1; tentatively, D is TRBD1 (6 bases). The V gene's germline CDR1 is MNHNY and CDR2 SVGAGI (reference sequence). The CDR3 sequence is 14 residues long. Trimming took 7 bases from V and 6 from J, leaving 18 bases between them.

This clone was recorded once. The chain uses TRBV4-1 and TRBJ2-2, with D possibly being TRBD1 (5 bases). V was trimmed by 4 bases and J by 6 bases, leaving 15 bases between them. Germline CDR1 reads MGHRA; CDR2 reads YSYEKL. This CDR3 is built from 15 residues. CDR3 protein: CASSPPKIRAGELFF. The CDR3 region has the DNA TGCGCCAGCAGCCCACCTAAAATCAGGGCCGGGGAGCTGTTTTTT.

The rearrangement joins TRBV27 to TRBJ2-7; possibly TRBD1 for D (5 bases). Between the trimmed V and J ends, which lost 3 bases and 4 bases, there was a span of 16 bases. The CDR3 runs to 15 residues. Germline V lookup: CDR1 MNHEY, CDR2 SMNVEV (reference sequence). The DNA for the CDR3 is TGTGCCAGCAGTTTTGGTCAGGGCGAATGGTACGAGCAGTACTTC. As protein: CASSFGQGEWYEQYF.

V is TRBV9 and J is TRBJ1-2; 8 bases agree with TRBD1. Germline assignment: CDR1 SGDLS and CDR2 YYNGEE. The CDR3 runs 14 residues. V lost 3 bases, J lost 5 bases, and 6 bases stayed unmatched. The CDR3 DNA follows: TGTGCCAGCAGCGCAGGGACAGGTCCTTATGGCTACACCTTC. The encoded protein is CASSAGTGPYGYTF. The entire variable domain, with the rest obtained from reference TRBV9 and TRBJ1-2, is as follows: DSGVTQTPKHLITATGQRVTLRCSPRSGDLSVYWYQQSLDQGLQFLIQYYNGEERAKGNILERFSAQQFPDLHSELNLSSLELGDSALYFCASSAGTGPYGYTFGSGTRLTVV.

The rearrangement uses TRBV28 and TRBJ1-4, with D perhaps TRBD1 (5 bases). In germline, CDR1 is MDHEN, CDR2 SYDVKM. V was trimmed by 6 bases and J by 5 bases, leaving 22 bases between them. This CDR3 region has 17 residues. The CDR3 bases are TGTGCCAGCAGGTCCCCCCCTTTGGGGGGACCGAATGAAAAACTGTTTTTT. Its translation: CASRSPPLGGPNEKLFF. Full variable domain (outside the CDR3, taken from reference TRBV28 and TRBJ1-4): DVKVTQSSRYLVKRTGEKVFLECVQDMDHENMFWYRQDPGLGLRLIYFSYDVKMKEKGDIPEGYSVSREKKERFSLILESASTNQTSMYLCASRSPPLGGPNEKLFFGSGTQLSVL.

The rearrangement joins TRBV7-6 to TRBJ2-2, with D unclear. There are 16 residues in the CDR3. The V end lost 0 bases, the J end lost 1 base, and 9 bases lay between the germline ends. Germline V gene lookup returns CDR1 SGHVS and CDR2 FNYEAQ. The CDR3 protein is CASSLAPVRNTGELFF. CDR3 bases: TGTGCCAGCAGCTTAGCGCCGGTACGGAACACCGGGGAGCTGTTTTTT.

This clone has just a few counts. V usage is TRBV5-1 and J usage is TRBJ2-7; 15 nucleotides line up with TRBD2. The CDR3 consists of 17 residues. V was clipped by 4 bases and J by 6 bases; unmatched bases: 11. Germline V gene data show CDR1 as SGHRS and CDR2 as YFSETQ. This chain's CDR3 is CASSPGLAGGGVGEQYF. CDR3 nucleotides: TGCGCCAGCAGCCCGGGACTAGCGGGAGGAGGAGTCGGCGAGCAGTACTTC.

The chain uses TRBV7-6 and TRBJ1-4; TRBD1 is a possible D gene (5 bases). The CDR3 extends over 18 amino acids. The germline V and J ends were trimmed by 1 base and 2 bases, with 17 bases remaining between them. CDR1 SGHVS and CDR2 FNYEAQ come from the germline V gene. The CDR3, as DNA: TGTGCCAGCAGCTTAGGCCCCGTGACAGCGACCACTAATGAAAAACTGTTTTTT. Amino acid sequence: CASSLGPVTATTNEKLFF.

The chain employs TRBV7-2 and TRBJ1-5, with D uncertain. The germline gives CDR1 SGHTA, CDR2 FQGNSA. V shed 5 bases and J shed 6 bases, with 11 bases lying between them. The CDR3 loop spans 13 amino acids. CDR3 nucleotides: TGTGCCAGCAGCCCCATACAAAGTCAGCCCCAGCATTTT. This translates into CASSPIQSQPQHF.

The genes are TRBV11-2 and TRBJ1-5, with D uncertain. The V gene's germline CDR1 is SGHAT and CDR2 FQNNGV. This CDR3 comprises 12 residues. Trimming stripped 1 base from V and 6 bases from J, with 4 bases between. In DNA, the CDR3 is TGTGCCAGCAGCTTAGCGGGTCAGCCCCAGCATTTT. Translated: CASSLAGQPQHF.

The V gene is TRBV5-1, the J gene TRBJ2-2; D gene unclear. V lost 7 bases to trimming and J lost 6 bases, with 10 bases between them. Germline V gene data show CDR1 as SGHRS and CDR2 as YFSETQ. The CDR3 runs 12 residues. CDR3 sequence (DNA): TGCGCCAGCGGGCCATTGGCCGGGGAGCTGTTTTTT. It specifies CASGPLAGELFF.